Included here is one T cell receptor beta chain sequence, with context. The data stem from a study of PD-L1 blockade in urothelial cancer. At the level of the study: Atezolizumab (1,200 mg intravenously every 3 weeks) began in about 2014 for patients. Patients arrived having already received 0 to 3 prior chemotherapy regimens. Typically, measured as a median, blood samples had 130,000 to 150,000 T cells.

Sequencing was performed with immunoSEQ multiplex PCR; in TCRdb, only in-frame clones are kept and a portion is missing. The data contain just under 45,000 clones, about 80% of them seen just once; the ten biggest clones take up more than 12%. The CDR3 consists of 13 residues. From germline, CDR1 is MDHEN and CDR2 SYDVKM. The ends were cut back, 3 bases at V and 1 base at J, with 7 bases in the middle. Time point noted: peripheral blood 6 weeks after treatment start. The specimen was PBMCs, collected around atezolizumab (anti-PD-L1) treatment. The rearrangement joins TRBV28 to TRBJ2-7; no definite D call. This TCR was recovered from a man in his sixties with urothelial cancer. The CDR3 loop reads CASSFSLSYEQYF. In DNA, the CDR3 is TGTGCCAGCAGTTTCTCCCTTTCCTACGAGCAGTACTTC.